This T cell receptor (beta chain) is from a study of shared clonotypes between healthy human individuals. This CDR3 spans 16 amino acids. CDR1 is GTSNPN, CDR2 SVGIG, per germline (reference sequence). With 4 bases clipped from V and 6 bases from J, the junction kept 9 bases outside the gene matches. Evenly divided among several immunoSEQ plates was the genomic DNA of each subset. Only in-frame clones appear in the TCRdb table, and some are missing; sequencing was by immunoSEQ multiplex PCR. The data show roughly 96,000 clones, with approximately 51% seen just once and over 12% held by the top ten. The sequence was collected from a middle-aged woman in good health. Some clones in this sample may be carry-over from other donors' samples. The sample consisted of PBMCs. The chain joins TRBV30 to TRBJ2-1; TRBD2 agrees at 13 bases. The CDR3 coding sequence is TGTGCCTGGACTCTGGGACTAGCGGGAATCCCCAATGAGCAGTTCTTC. Protein product: CAWTLGLAGIPNEQFF. Filled out from reference TRBV30 and TRBJ2-1, the complete variable domain reads SQTIHQWPATLVQPVGSPLSLECTVEGTSNPNLYWYRQAAGRGLQLLFYSVGIGQISSEVPQNLSASRPQDRQFILSSKKLLLSDSGFYLCAWTLGLAGIPNEQFFGPGTRLTVL.